A selection of T cell receptor beta chains follows, all from one sample in a study of response to subunit inactivated influenza vaccine. TCRdb fed the RT-PCR reads into MiXCR, producing one record per CDR3 protein. Of around 580,000 distinct CDR3 sequences listed, 14% were seen once; the top ten hold around 10%. The sample consisted of PBMCs from blood, taken less than 13 days after vaccination. The receptors here all came from a man aged 45 to 65 who received an inactivated influenza vaccine. Both conserved end residues are part of each CDR3. A D gene is named only where the DNA matches it firmly. Expanded clones get a size class; other rows say once, few or many, or leave the size out.

D	length	V	J	size	CDR3	DNA
TRBD2	14	TRBV29-1	TRBJ2-3	-	CSVVAGGGSDTQYF	TGCAGCGTTGTTGCGGGAGGTGGGTCAGATACGCAGTATTTT
TRBD1	14	TRBV28	TRBJ1-2	few	CASSQQGVSYGYTF	TGTGCCAGCAGCCAACAGGGGGTGAGCTATGGCTACACCTTC
TRBD2	18	TRBV10-3	TRBJ2-3	-	CAINRPSAGGPPTDTQYF	TGTGCCATCAATCGACCGTCGGCGGGAGGGCCCCCCACAGATACGCAGTATTTT
-	12	TRBV23-1	TRBJ1-5	-	CASSRYYQPQHF	TGCGCCAGCAGTCGCTATTATCAGCCCCAGCATTTT
-	14	TRBV12-3/TRBV12-4	TRBJ2-2	-	CASNGRRNTGELFF	TGTGCCAGCAACGGCAGGCGTAACACCGGGGAGCTGTTTTTT
-	18	TRBV4-3	TRBJ2-2	-	CASSQEGSKTANTGELFF	TGCGCCAGCAGCCAAGAAGGAAGTAAGACAGCGAACACCGGGGAGCTGTTTTTT
-	15	TRBV6-1	TRBJ2-7	few	CASKLWGLGMDEQYF	TGTGCCAGCAAACTTTGGGGCCTTGGCATGGACGAGCAGTACTTC
-	14	TRBV7-9	TRBJ2-3	-	CASSLMFGTDTQYF	TGTGCCAGCAGCTTAATGTTCGGGACAGATACGCAGTATTTT
TRBD2	16	TRBV6-2/TRBV6-3	TRBJ2-7	-	CASSYQRTSGGYEQYF	TGTGCCAGCAGTTACCAGCGGACTAGCGGGGGCTACGAGCAGTACTTC
-	15	TRBV6-5	TRBJ2-5	-	CASSFQEGSWETQYF	TGTGCCAGCAGTTTCCAGGAGGGCAGTTGGGAGACCCAGTACTTC
TRBD1	16	TRBV20-1	TRBJ2-3	-	CSARLPGGPTTDTQYF	TGCAGTGCTAGACTCCCAGGGGGACCTACCACAGATACGCAGTATTTT
-	12	TRBV20-1	TRBJ1-4	-	CSARDGSGKLFF	TGCAGTGCTAGAGATGGCTCCGGAAAACTGTTTTTT
TRBD1	12	TRBV5-1	TRBJ2-7	-	CASSADRAEQYF	TGCGCCAGCAGCGCGGACAGGGCCGAGCAGTACTTC
-	17	TRBV4-2	TRBJ2-7	-	CASSQESGVLGSYEQYF	TGTGCCAGCAGCCAAGAGTCGGGGGTTTTAGGATCCTACGAGCAGTACTTC
-	13	TRBV24-1	TRBJ1-1	few	CATSDLGMTEAFF	TGTGCCACCAGTGATTTGGGGATGACTGAAGCTTTCTTT
TRBD1	13	TRBV18	TRBJ2-3	-	CASASGGRDTQYF	TGTGCCAGCGCCTCAGGGGGCAGAGATACGCAGTATTTT
TRBD2	19	TRBV6-2/TRBV6-3	TRBJ2-1	-	CASSYNPSGRARSYNEQFF	TGTGCCAGCAGTTACAATCCTAGCGGGAGGGCCCGGTCCTACAATGAGCAGTTCTTC
TRBD2	16	TRBV5-1	TRBJ2-3	few	CASSLVTSDRTDTQYF	TGCGCCAGCAGCTTGGTAACTAGCGACCGCACAGATACGCAGTATTTT
-	14	TRBV5-1	TRBJ2-1	few	CASSKTGTYNEQFF	TGCGCCAGCAGCAAGACCGGGACCTACAATGAGCAGTTCTTC
-	15	TRBV5-5	TRBJ1-3	few	CASSFRPGSGNTIYF	TGTGCCAGCAGCTTTCGTCCGGGATCTGGAAACACCATATATTTT
TRBD1	16	TRBV6-1	TRBJ1-4	-	CASRPGQGVSNEKLFF	TGTGCCAGCAGGCCCGGACAGGGCGTATCTAATGAAAAACTGTTTTTT
-	17	TRBV4-1	TRBJ1-1	once	CASSQDSRSGLNTEAFF	TGCGCCAGCAGCCAAGATAGTCGGAGCGGTCTGAACACTGAAGCTTTCTTT
-	16	TRBV3-1	TRBJ1-2	-	CASSQRPRGGNYGYTF	TGTGCCAGCAGCCAAAGACCGAGGGGGGGGAACTATGGCTACACCTTC
TRBD1	15	TRBV12-3/TRBV12-4	TRBJ1-2	-	CASSFFGRQGGGYTF	TGTGCCAGCAGTTTTTTTGGACGACAGGGTGGTGGCTACACCTTC
-	14	TRBV12-3/TRBV12-4	TRBJ1-1	many	CASSVSTGYTEAFF	TGTGCCAGCAGTGTCTCCACAGGATACACTGAAGCTTTCTTT
-	16	TRBV20-1	TRBJ2-3	-	CSARAGGDPYTDTQYF	TGCAGTGCTAGGGCAGGGGGGGACCCCTACACAGATACGCAGTATTTT
TRBD1	15	TRBV5-1	TRBJ2-5	few	CASSPGTDLEETQYF	TGCGCCAGCAGCCCCGGGACAGACTTAGAAGAGACCCAGTACTTC
-	15	TRBV12-3/TRBV12-4	TRBJ2-3	many	CASSFAVGYTDTQYF	TGTGCCAGCAGTTTTGCTGTCGGATACACAGATACGCAGTATTTT
-	17	TRBV3-1	TRBJ2-1	-	CASSSYLTSSSYNEQFF	TGTGCCAGCAGCAGCTACCTTACGTCGAGCTCCTACAATGAGCAGTTCTTC
-	13	TRBV19	TRBJ2-1	few	CASSIWVGSDEFF	TGTGCCAGTAGTATTTGGGTCGGGAGCGATGAGTTCTTC
-	14	TRBV19	TRBJ1-1	-	CASIQTGGTSEAFF	TGTGCCAGTATCCAAACCGGGGGTACCTCTGAAGCTTTCTTT
-	14	TRBV7-3	TRBJ2-4	many	CASSLTGGSGIQYF	TGTGCCAGCAGCTTAACTGGGGGCTCCGGCATTCAGTACTTC
TRBD1	14	TRBV20-1	TRBJ2-7	many	CSARRTGGGYEQYF	TGCAGTGCTAGAAGGACAGGGGGAGGATACGAGCAGTACTTC
TRBD1	14	TRBV20-1	TRBJ2-7	few	CSAGPGQGPWEQYF	TGCAGTGCAGGACCGGGACAGGGCCCTTGGGAGCAGTACTTC
-	15	TRBV7-2	TRBJ2-7	-	CASSPSRGSIYEQYF	TGTGCCAGCAGCCCCTCCCGGGGTTCGATCTACGAGCAGTACTTC
-	14	TRBV4-1	TRBJ2-5	few	CASSQVGDGETQYF	TGCGCCAGCAGCCAAGTCGGGGACGGGGAGACCCAGTACTTC
-	14	TRBV5-6	TRBJ2-5	-	CASSSQGHQETQYF	TGTGCCAGCAGCTCCCAAGGGCACCAAGAGACCCAGTACTTC
-	13	TRBV7-2	TRBJ1-1	many	CASSLGRVAEAFF	TGTGCCAGCAGCCTGGGGAGGGTCGCTGAAGCTTTCTTT
-	15	TRBV12-3/TRBV12-4	TRBJ2-1	-	CASLARLGLYNEQFF	TGTGCCAGCTTAGCCAGGTTAGGTCTCTACAATGAGCAGTTCTTC
-	16	TRBV11-2	TRBJ1-6	many	CASSSLRAVRNSPLHF	TGTGCCAGCAGCTCCCTAAGGGCAGTCCGAAATTCACCCCTCCACTTT
-	15	TRBV5-1	TRBJ2-7	-	CASSLGTGFSYEQYF	TGCGCCAGCAGCTTAGGCACAGGGTTCTCCTACGAGCAGTACTTC
-	15	TRBV14	TRBJ2-7	few	CASSLPGHNSYEQYF	TGTGCCAGCAGCCTCCCGGGACATAACTCCTACGAGCAGTACTTC
-	13	TRBV5-1	TRBJ1-2	-	CASSLAQGYGYTF	TGCGCCAGCAGCTTGGCTCAGGGCTATGGCTACACCTTC
-	12	TRBV12-3/TRBV12-4	TRBJ2-3	-	CASSLGDDTQYF	TGTGCCAGCAGTTTGGGAGACGATACGCAGTATTTT
-	17	TRBV4-2	TRBJ2-2	many	CASSQGGPLGGTGELFF	TGTGCCAGCAGCCAAGGGGGACCCTTAGGGGGCACCGGGGAGCTGTTTTTT
TRBD1	15	TRBV12-3/TRBV12-4	TRBJ2-3	few	CASIARDRGADTQYF	TGTGCCAGCATCGCTCGGGACAGGGGTGCAGATACGCAGTATTTT
-	15	TRBV4-2	TRBJ2-5	-	CASSPRAVQQETQYF	TGTGCCAGCAGCCCCCGAGCGGTTCAACAAGAGACCCAGTACTTC
TRBD1	14	TRBV5-1	TRBJ1-2	-	CASSLGQGYYGYTF	TGCGCCAGCAGCTTGGGACAGGGGTATTATGGCTACACCTTC